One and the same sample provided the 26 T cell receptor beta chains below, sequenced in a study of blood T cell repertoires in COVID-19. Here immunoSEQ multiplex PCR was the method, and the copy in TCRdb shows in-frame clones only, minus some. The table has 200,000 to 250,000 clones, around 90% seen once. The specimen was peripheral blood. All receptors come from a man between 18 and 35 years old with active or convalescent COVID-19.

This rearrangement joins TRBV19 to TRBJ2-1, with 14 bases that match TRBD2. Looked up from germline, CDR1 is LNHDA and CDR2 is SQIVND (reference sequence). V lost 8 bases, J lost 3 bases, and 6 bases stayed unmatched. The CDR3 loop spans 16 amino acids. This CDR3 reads CASGPGLAGVYNEQFF. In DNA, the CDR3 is TGTGCCAGTGGGCCGGGACTAGCGGGAGTCTACAATGAGCAGTTCTTC.

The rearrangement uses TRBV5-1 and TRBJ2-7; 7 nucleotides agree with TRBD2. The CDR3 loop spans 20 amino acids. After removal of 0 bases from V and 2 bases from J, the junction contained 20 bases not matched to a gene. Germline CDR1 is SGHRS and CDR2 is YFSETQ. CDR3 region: CASSLAIRSGGTAIPYEQYF. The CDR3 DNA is TGCGCCAGCAGCTTGGCCATTCGTTCGGGGGGTACCGCAATACCCTACGAGCAGTACTTC. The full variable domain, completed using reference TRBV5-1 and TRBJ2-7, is KAGVTQTPRYLIKTRGQQVTLSCSPISGHRSVSWYQQTPGQGLQFLFEYFSETQRNKGNFPGRFSGRQFSNSRSEMNVSTLELGDSALYLCASSLAIRSGGTAIPYEQYFGPGTRLTVT.

CDR3 sequence (DNA): TGTGCCAGCAGCCCCCGGACCCTACTAGCGGCCGGGGAGCTGTTTTTT. It yields the protein CASSPRTLLAAGELFF. This chain joins TRBV7-9 and TRBJ2-2; TRBD2 matches at 8 bases. Germline assignment: CDR1 SEHNR and CDR2 FQNEAQ (reference sequence). Trimming cost V 5 bases and J 6 bases; bases outside gene matches: 11. This CDR3 is 16 amino acids long.

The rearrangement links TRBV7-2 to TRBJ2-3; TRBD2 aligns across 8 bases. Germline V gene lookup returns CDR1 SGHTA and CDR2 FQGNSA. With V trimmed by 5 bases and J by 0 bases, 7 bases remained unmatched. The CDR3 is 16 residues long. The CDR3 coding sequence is TGTGCCAGCAGCGAAGCGGGAGCCTCTAGCACAGATACGCAGTATTTT. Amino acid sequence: CASSEAGASSTDTQYF. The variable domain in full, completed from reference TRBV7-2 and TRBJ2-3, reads GAGVSQSPSNKVTEKGKDVELRCDPISGHTALYWYRQSLGQGLEFLIYFQGNSAPDKSGLPSDRFSAERTGGSVSTLTIQRTQQEDSAVYLCASSEAGASSTDTQYFGPGTRLTVL.

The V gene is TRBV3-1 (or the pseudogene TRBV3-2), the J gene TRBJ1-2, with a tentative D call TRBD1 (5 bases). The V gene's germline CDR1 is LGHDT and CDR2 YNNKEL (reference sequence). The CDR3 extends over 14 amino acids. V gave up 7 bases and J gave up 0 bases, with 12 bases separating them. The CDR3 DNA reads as TGTGCCAGCAACCCAGGGACTGCTAACTATGGCTACACCTTC. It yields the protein CASNPGTANYGYTF.

CDR3 protein: CASSYSKAKTVSYSNQPQHF. The CDR3 DNA reads TGTGCCAGCAGTTACTCGAAGGCCAAGACTGTCTCTTATAGCAATCAGCCCCAGCATTTT. The chain carries TRBV6-2 or TRBV6-3 and TRBJ1-5; unclear D gene. Trimming removed 0 bases at V and 0 bases at J, with 21 bases between. The CDR3 loop spans 20 amino acids. Germline V gene lookup returns CDR1 MNHEY and CDR2 SVGEGT.

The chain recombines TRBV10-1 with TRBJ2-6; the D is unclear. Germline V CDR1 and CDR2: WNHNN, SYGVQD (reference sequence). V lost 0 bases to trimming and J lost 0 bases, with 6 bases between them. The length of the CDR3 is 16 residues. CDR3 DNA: TGCGCCAGCAGTGAGTCGTGGAGCTCTGGGGCCAACGTCCTGACTTTC. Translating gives CASSESWSSGANVLTF.

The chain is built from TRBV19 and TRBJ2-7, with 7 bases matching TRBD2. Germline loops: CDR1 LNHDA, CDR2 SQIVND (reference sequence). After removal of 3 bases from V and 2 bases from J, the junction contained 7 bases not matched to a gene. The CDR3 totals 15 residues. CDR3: CASSMQSSGAYEQYF. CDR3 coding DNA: TGTGCCAGTAGTATGCAGTCTAGCGGAGCCTACGAGCAGTACTTC.

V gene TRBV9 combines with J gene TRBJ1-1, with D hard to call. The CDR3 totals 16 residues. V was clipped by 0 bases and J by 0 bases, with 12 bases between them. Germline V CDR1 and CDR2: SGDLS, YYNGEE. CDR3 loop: CASSVGAEIMNTEAFF. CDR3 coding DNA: TGTGCCAGCAGCGTAGGGGCAGAGATCATGAACACTGAAGCTTTCTTT.

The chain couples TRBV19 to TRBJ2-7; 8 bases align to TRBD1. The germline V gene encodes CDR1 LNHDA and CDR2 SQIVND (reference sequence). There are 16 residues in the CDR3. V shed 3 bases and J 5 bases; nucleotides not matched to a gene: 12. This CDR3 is CASSILTRGPGNEQYF. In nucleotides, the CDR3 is TGTGCCAGTAGTATCCTCACCAGGGGGCCAGGCAACGAGCAGTACTTC.

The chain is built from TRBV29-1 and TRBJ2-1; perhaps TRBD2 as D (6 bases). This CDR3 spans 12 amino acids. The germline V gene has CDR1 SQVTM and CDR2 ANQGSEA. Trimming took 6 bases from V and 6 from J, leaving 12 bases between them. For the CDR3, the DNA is TGCAGCGTGGAGGGGCTGGGCAATGAGCAGTTCTTC. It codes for CSVEGLGNEQFF.

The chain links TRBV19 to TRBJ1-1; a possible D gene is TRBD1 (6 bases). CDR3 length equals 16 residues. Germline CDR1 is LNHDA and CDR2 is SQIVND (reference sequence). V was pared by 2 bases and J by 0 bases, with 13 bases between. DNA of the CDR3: TGTGCCAGTAGTATAATGGGGGGGGCGATGAACACTGAAGCTTTCTTT. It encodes CASSIMGGAMNTEAFF.

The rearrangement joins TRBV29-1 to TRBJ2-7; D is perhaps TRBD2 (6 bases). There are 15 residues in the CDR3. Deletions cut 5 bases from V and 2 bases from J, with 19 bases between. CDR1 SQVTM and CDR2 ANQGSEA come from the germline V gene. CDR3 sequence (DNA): TGCAGCGTTTCCGGGCCCGGGGGTGAGCCCTACGAGCAGTACTTC. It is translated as CSVSGPGGEPYEQYF.

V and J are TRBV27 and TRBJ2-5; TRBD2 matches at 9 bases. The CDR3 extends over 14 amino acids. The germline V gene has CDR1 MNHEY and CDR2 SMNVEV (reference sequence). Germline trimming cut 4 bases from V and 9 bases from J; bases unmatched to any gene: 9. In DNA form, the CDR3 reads TGTGCCAGCAGTTCGCATAGCGGGAGAGGGGCCCAGTACTTC. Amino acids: CASSSHSGRGAQYF.

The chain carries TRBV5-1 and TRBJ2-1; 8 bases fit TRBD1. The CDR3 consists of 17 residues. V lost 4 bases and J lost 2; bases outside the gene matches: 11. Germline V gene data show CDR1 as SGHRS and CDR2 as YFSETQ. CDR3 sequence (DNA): TGCGCCAGCAGCCAGGGGGCTCCAGGGTGGACCTACAATGAGCAGTTCTTC. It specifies CASSQGAPGWTYNEQFF.

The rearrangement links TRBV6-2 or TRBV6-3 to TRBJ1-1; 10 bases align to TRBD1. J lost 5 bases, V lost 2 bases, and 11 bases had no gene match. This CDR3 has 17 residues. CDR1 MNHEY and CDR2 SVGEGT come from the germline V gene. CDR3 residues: CASSYPAVTGGLTEAFF. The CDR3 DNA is TGTGCCAGCAGTTACCCGGCGGTGACAGGGGGCTTAACTGAAGCTTTCTTT.

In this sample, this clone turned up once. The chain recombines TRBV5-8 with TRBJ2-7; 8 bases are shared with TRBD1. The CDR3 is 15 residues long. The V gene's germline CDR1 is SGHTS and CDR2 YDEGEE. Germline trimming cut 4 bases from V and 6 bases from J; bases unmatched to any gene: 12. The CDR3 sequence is CASSPRYRGSLEQYF. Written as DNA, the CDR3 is TGTGCCAGCAGCCCTAGGTACAGGGGGTCCCTCGAGCAGTACTTC.

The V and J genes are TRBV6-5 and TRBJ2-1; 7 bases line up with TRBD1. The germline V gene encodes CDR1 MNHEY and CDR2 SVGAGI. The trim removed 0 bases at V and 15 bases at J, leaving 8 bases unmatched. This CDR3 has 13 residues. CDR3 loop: CASSYSFGTEVFF. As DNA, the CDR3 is TGTGCCAGCAGTTACTCTTTTGGGACAGAGGTGTTCTTC.

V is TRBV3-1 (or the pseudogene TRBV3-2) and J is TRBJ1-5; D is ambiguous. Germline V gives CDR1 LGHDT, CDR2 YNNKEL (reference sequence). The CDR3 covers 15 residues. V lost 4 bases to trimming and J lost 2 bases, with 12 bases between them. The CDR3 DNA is TGTGCCAGCAGCCTTAACCAGGAGGGCAATCAGCCCCAGCATTTT. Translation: CASSLNQEGNQPQHF.

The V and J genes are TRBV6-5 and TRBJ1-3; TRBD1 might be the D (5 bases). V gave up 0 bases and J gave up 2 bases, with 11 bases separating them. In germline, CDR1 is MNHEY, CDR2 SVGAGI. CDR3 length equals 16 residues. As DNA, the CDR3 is TGTGCCAGCAGTTACTCGACAGCCTCTGCTGGAAACACCATATATTTT. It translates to CASSYSTASAGNTIYF.

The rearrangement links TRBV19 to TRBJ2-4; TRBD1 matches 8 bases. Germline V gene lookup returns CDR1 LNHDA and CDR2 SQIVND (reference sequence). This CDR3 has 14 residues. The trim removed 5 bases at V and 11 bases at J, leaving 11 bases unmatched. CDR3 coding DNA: TGTGCCAGTAGTGGAGGGGGTACAGGGGGTCTTCAGTACTTC. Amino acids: CASSGGGTGGLQYF. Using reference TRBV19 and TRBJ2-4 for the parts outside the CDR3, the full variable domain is DGGITQSPKYLFRKEGQNVTLSCEQNLNHDAMYWYRQDPGQGLRLIYYSQIVNDFQKGDIAEGYSVSREKKESFPLTVTSAQKNPTAFYLCASSGGGTGGLQYFGAGTRLSVL.

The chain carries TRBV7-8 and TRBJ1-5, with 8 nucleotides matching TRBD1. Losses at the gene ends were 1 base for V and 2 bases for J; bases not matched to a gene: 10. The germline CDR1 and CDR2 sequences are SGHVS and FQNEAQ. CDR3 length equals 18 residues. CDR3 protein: CASSLVAPQGAGNQPQHF. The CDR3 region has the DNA TGTGCCAGCAGCTTAGTTGCCCCTCAGGGGGCCGGCAATCAGCCCCAGCATTTT.

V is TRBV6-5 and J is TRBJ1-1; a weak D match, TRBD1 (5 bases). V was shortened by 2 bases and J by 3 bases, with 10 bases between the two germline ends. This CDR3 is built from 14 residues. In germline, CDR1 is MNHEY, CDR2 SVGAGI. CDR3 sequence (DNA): TGTGCCAGCAGTTACCTGGGAGGGGACACTGAAGCTTTCTTT. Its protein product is CASSYLGGDTEAFF.

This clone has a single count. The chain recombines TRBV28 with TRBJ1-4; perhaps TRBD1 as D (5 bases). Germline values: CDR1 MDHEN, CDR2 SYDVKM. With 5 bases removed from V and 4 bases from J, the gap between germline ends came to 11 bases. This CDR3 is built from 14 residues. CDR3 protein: CASSTTGGNEKLFF. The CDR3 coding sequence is TGTGCCAGCAGTACAACCGGGGGTAATGAAAAACTGTTTTTT.

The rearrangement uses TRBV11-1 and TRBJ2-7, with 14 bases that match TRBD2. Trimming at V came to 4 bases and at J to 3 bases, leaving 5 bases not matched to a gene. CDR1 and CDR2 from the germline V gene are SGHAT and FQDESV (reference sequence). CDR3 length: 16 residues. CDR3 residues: CASSWPGLAGVYEQYF. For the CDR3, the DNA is TGTGCCAGCAGCTGGCCGGGACTAGCGGGAGTCTACGAGCAGTACTTC.

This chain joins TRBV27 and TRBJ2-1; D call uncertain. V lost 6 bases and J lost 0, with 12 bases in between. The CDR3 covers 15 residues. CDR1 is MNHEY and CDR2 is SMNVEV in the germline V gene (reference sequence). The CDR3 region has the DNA TGTGCCAGCAGAATCGCGGTCCTCTCCTACAATGAGCAGTTCTTC. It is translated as CASRIAVLSYNEQFF.